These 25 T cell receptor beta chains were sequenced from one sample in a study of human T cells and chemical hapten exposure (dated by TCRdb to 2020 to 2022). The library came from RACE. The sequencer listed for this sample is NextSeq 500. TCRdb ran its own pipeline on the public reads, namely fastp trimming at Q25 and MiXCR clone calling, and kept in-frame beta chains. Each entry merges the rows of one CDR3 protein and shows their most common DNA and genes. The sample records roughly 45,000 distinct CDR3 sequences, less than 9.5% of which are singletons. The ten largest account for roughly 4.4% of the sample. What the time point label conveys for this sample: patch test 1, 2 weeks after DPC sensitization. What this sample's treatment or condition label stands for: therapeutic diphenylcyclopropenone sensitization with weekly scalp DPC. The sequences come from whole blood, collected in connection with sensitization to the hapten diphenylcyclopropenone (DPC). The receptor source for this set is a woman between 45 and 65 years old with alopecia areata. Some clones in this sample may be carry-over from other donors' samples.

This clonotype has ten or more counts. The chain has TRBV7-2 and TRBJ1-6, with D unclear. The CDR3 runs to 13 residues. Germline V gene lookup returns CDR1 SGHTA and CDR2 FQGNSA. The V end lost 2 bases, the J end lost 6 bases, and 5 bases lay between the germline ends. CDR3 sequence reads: CASSLRINSPLHF. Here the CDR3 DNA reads TGTGCCAGCAGCTTAAGGATTAATTCACCCCTCCACTTT.

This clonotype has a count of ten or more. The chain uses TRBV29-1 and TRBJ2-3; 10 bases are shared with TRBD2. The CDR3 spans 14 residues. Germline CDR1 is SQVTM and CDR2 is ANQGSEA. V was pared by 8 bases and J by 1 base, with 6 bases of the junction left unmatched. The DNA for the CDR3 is TGCAGCTTCGGTGGACTAGCGGGCACAGATACGCAGTATTTT. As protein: CSFGGLAGTDTQYF.

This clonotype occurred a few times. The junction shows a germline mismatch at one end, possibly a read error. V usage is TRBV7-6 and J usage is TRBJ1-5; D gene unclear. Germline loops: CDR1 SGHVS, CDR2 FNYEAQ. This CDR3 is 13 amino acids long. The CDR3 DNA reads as TGTGTCAGCAGCTTAGAGAGAAATCAGCCCCAGCATTTT. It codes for CVSSLERNQPQHF.

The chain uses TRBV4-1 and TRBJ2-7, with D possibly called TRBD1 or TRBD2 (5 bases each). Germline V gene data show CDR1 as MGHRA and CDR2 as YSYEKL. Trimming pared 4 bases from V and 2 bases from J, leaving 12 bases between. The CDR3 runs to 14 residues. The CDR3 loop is CASSRVGTPYEQYF. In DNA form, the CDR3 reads TGCGCCAGCAGCCGCGTGGGGACCCCCTACGAGCAGTACTTC.

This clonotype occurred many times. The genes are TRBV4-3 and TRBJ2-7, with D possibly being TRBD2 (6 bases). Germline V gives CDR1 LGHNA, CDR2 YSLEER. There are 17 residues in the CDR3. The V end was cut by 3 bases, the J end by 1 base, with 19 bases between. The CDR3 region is CASSQHLGGEDSYEQYF. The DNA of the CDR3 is TGCGCCAGCAGCCAGCACCTCGGCGGGGAGGATTCCTACGAGCAGTACTTC.

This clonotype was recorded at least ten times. In DNA, the CDR3 is TGTGCCAGCAGCTTATTTTTAGCGGGAGGCCATACGCAGTATTTT. Translation gives CASSLFLAGGHTQYF. J is TRBJ2-3 and V is TRBV7-8; 10 bases are a match to TRBD2. The CDR3 is 15 residues long. Per germline, CDR1 SGHVS and CDR2 FQNEAQ. The trim removed 2 bases at V and 7 bases at J, leaving 6 bases unmatched.

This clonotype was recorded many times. CDR3 nucleotide sequence: TGTGCCAGCAGCTTAGTGGGGGACAGGGTTGAAGCTTTCTTT. It is translated as CASSLVGDRVEAFF. The chain joins TRBV7-2 to TRBJ1-1; TRBD1 aligns across 9 bases. The V and J ends lost 1 base and 7 bases, in that order; junction bases with no gene match: 4. The length of the CDR3 is 14 residues. The germline gives CDR1 SGHTA, CDR2 FQGNSA.

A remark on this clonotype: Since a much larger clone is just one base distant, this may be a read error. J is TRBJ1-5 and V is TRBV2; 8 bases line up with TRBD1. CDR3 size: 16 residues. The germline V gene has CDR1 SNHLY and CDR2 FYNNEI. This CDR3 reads CASSADRGVPSQPQHF. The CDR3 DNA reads TGTGCCAGTAGTGCCGACAGGGGCGTCCCCAGTCAGCCCCAGCATTTT.

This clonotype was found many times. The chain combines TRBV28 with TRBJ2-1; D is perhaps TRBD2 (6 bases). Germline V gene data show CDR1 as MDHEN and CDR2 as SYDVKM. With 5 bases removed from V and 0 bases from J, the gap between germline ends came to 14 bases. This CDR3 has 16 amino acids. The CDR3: CASSTRDGSSYNEQFF. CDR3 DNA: TGTGCCAGCAGTACCAGGGACGGGAGCTCCTACAATGAGCAGTTCTTC.

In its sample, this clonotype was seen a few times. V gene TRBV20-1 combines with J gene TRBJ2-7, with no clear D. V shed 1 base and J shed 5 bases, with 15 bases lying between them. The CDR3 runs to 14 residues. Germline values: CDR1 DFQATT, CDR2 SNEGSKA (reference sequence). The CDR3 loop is CSARGGPPVDEQYF. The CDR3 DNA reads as TGCAGTGCTAGAGGCGGCCCCCCGGTCGACGAGCAGTACTTC.

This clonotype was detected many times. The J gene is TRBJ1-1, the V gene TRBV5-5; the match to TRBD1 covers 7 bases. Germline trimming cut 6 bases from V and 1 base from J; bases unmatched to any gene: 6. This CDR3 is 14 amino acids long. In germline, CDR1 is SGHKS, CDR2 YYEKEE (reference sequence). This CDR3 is CASIYGTENTEAFF. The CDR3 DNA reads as TGTGCCAGCATCTATGGGACAGAGAACACTGAAGCTTTCTTT. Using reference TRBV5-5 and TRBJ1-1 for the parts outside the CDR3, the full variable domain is DAGVTQSPTHLIKTRGQQVTLRCSPISGHKSVSWYQQVLGQGPQFIFQYYEKEERGRGNFPDRFSARQFPNYSSELNVNALLLGDSALYLCASIYGTENTEAFFGQGTRLTVV.

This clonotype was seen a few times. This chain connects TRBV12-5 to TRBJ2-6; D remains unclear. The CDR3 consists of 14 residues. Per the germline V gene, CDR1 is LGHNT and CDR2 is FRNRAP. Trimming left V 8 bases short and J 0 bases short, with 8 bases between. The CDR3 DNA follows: TGTGCTAGTCTCCAGAGCTCTGGGGCCAACGTCCTGACTTTC. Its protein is CASLQSSGANVLTF.

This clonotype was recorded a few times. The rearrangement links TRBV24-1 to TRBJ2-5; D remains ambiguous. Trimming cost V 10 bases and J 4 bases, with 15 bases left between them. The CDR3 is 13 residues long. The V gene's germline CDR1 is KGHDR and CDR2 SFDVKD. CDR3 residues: CATSGPEGETQYF. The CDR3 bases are TGTGCCACTTCCGGTCCCGAAGGAGAGACCCAGTACTTC.

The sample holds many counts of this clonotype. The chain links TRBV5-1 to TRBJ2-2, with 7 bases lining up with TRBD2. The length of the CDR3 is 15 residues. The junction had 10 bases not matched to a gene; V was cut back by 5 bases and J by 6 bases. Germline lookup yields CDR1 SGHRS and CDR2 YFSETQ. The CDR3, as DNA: TGCGCCAGCAGTCCACGGACTAGTAGTTCCGGGGAGCTGTTTTTT. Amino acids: CASSPRTSSSGELFF.

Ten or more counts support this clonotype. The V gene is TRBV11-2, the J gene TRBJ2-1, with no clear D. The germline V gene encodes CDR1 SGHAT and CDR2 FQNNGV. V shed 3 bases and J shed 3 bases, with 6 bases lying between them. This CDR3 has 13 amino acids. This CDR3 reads CASSLANYNEQFF. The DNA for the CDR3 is TGTGCCAGCAGCTTGGCCAACTACAATGAGCAGTTCTTC.

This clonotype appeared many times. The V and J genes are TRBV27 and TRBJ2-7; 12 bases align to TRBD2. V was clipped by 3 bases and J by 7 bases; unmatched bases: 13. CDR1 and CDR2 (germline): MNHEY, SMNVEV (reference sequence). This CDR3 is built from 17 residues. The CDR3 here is CASSFTFASGRAKEQYF. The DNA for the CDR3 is TGTGCCAGCAGTTTTACGTTCGCTAGCGGGAGGGCTAAGGAGCAGTACTTC.

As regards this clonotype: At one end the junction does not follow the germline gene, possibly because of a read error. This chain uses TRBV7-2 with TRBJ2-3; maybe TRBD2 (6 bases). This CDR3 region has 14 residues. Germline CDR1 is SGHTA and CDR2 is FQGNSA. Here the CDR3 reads CVSSTGVGPDTQYF. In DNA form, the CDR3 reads TGTGTCAGCAGTACGGGAGTAGGGCCAGATACGCAGTATTTT.

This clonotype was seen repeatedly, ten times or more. The CDR3 here is CSVGREETGELFF. In DNA, the CDR3 is TGCAGCGTGGGGAGGGAGGAAACCGGGGAGCTGTTTTTT. This chain uses TRBV29-1 with TRBJ2-2, with 7 bases aligning to TRBD2. The CDR3 extends over 13 amino acids. The trim removed 6 bases at V and 5 bases at J, leaving 6 bases unmatched. Germline CDR1 is SQVTM and CDR2 is ANQGSEA.

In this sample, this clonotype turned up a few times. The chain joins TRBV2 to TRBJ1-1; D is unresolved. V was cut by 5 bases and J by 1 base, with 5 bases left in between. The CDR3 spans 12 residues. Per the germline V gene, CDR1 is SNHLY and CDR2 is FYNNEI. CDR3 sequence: CASSRQNTEAFF. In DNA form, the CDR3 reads TGTGCCAGCAGTAGACAGAACACTGAAGCTTTCTTT.

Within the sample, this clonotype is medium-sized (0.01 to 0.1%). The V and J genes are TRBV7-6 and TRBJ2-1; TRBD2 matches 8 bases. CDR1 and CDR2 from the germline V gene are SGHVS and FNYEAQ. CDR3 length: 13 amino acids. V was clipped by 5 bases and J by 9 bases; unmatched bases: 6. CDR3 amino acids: CASSPPGGTEQFF. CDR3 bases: TGTGCCAGCAGCCCCCCGGGGGGGACTGAGCAGTTCTTC.

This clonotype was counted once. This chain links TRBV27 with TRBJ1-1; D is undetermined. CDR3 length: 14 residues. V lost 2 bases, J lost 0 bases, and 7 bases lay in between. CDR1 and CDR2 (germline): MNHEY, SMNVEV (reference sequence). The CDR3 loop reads CASSLTAMNTEAFF. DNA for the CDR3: TGTGCCAGCAGTTTAACAGCGATGAACACTGAAGCTTTCTTT.

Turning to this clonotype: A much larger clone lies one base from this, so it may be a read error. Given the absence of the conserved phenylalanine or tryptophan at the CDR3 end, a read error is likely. The CDR3 is CASSFQGIGGGTEAFS. As DNA, the CDR3 is TGTGCCAGCAGTTTTCAGGGAATAGGGGGCGGCACTGAAGCTTTCTCT. V gene TRBV12-3 or TRBV12-4 combines with J gene TRBJ1-1; 7 bases agree with TRBD1. The CDR3 spans 16 residues. Losses at the gene ends were 3 bases for V and 4 bases for J; bases not matched to a gene: 11.

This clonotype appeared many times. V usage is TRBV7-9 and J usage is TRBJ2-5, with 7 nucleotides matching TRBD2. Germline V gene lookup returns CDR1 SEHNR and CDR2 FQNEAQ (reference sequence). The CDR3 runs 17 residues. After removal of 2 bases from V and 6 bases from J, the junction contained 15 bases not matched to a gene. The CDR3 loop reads CASSLNEGFGGGKTQYF. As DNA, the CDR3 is TGTGCCAGCAGCTTAAATGAGGGCTTCGGGGGAGGGAAGACCCAGTACTTC.

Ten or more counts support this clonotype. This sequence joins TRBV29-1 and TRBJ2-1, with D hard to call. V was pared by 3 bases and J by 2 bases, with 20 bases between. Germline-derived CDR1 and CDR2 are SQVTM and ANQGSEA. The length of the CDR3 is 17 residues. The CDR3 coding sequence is TGCAGCGTTGACTCCCGGTTCCTTAGACCCCCCTACAATGAGCAGTTCTTC. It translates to CSVDSRFLRPPYNEQFF.

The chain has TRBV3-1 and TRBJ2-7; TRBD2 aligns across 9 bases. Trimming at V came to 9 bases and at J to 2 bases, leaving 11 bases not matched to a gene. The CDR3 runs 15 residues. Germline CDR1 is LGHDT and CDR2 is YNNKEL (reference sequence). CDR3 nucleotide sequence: TGTGCCAGTTCGTTCGCTAGCGGGGCAACCTACGAGCAGTACTTC. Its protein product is CASSFASGATYEQYF.